This TCR beta chain emerged from a study of Ad26.COV2.S vaccination and SARS-CoV-2 variants. Treatment described: 15 to 20 received Ad26.COV2.S at low or high dose, single or two shots; five or six received placebo; per-sample allocation not given. Following the first vaccine or placebo injection, samples were taken on day 63. The CDR3 is 15 residues long. The germline V gene has CDR1 MNHEY and CDR2 SMNVEV (reference sequence). V was shortened by 5 bases and J by 4 bases, with 17 bases between the two germline ends. The data were produced by immunoSEQ multiplex PCR, yet TCRdb's version contains in-frame clones alone and is incomplete. The sample has roughly 390,000 clones; 88% are singletons.

The sample was peripheral blood, taken in a trial of Ad26.COV2.S vaccine versus placebo. The chain combines TRBV27 with TRBJ1-2; no definite D call. The receptor's source is a person aged 18-65 years who received the Ad26.COV2.S COVID-19 vaccine or a placebo. The CDR3 loop is CASSLGPDPSYGYTF. The CDR3 DNA follows: TGTGCCAGCAGTCTCGGGCCCGACCCATCCTATGGCTACACCTTC.